The T cell receptor (beta chain) described here comes from a study of blood T cell repertoires in COVID-19. The wider study: The origin of the acute and convalescent COVID-19 samples was the United States, Italy and Spain. T cells, B-cell-depleted T cells, or PBMCs provided the cDNA or gDNA that served as material.

Many counts were recorded for this clone. The sample has other DNA sequences that encode this CDR3 too. Germline V CDR1 and CDR2: SGHTA, FQGTGA. This CDR3 is built from 15 residues. Trimming cost V 5 bases and J 2 bases; bases outside gene matches: 5. Per the original methods: Reference gene primer amplification gave estimated nucleated cell counts. Libraries were prepared by immunoSEQ multiplex PCR; TCRdb keeps only in-frame clonotypes and omits some of them. D and trimming were read from the DNA, whereas the V and J calls and clone size are those reported in that table. This repertoire shows 100,000 to 150,000 clones, around 82% found once; its top ten account for 1.4%.

The chain employs TRBV7-3 and TRBJ2-3; 9 bases are shared with TRBD1. Sequenced input: peripheral blood. This receptor was obtained from a man between 60 and 75 years old with acute or convalescent COVID-19. The DNA for the CDR3 is TGTGCCAGCAGCCAGGACAGGGGCCTCACAGATACGCAGTATTTT. Translation: CASSQDRGLTDTQYF.